A selection of T cell receptor beta chains follows, all from one sample in a study of cytomegalovirus exposure and HLA in healthy donors. Libraries were prepared by immunoSEQ multiplex PCR; TCRdb keeps only in-frame clonotypes and omits some of them. The profile shows more than 55,000 clones, around 94% of them singletons. The sequenced sample consisted of PBMCs. The receptors come from a woman in her late teens or twenties in good health and CMV-seronegative. CDR3s include the opening cysteine and the closing phenylalanine or tryptophan. D genes are given only for firm matches. Size values are once, few and many counts, or a class for expanded clones, and some rows have none.

.	TRBV30	TRBJ2-7	TRBD1	CAWSGQGSSYEQYF	TGTGCCTGGAGTGGACAGGGTAGCTCCTACGAGCAGTACTTC
.	TRBV5-1	TRBJ2-7	TRBD2	CASSPGGGPNEQYF	TGCGCCAGCAGCCCCGGCGGGGGGCCTAACGAGCAGTACTTC
.	TRBV19	TRBJ1-1	.	CASSILTLNTEAFF	TGTGCCAGTAGTATATTGACTCTGAACACTGAAGCTTTCTTT
.	TRBV5-1	TRBJ1-1	TRBD1	CASSLWGTANTEAFF	TGCGCCAGCAGCTTGTGGGGGACAGCCAACACTGAAGCTTTCTTT
.	TRBV5-6	TRBJ1-2	.	CASSLPQPYGYTF	TGTGCCAGCAGCTTACCACAGCCCTATGGCTACACCTTC
.	TRBV6-1	TRBJ1-3	.	CASSELGGRTGNTIYF	TGTGCCAGCAGTGAACTGGGGGGACGAACTGGAAACACCATATATTTT
.	TRBV7-3	TRBJ1-4	.	CASSASGVPGEKLFF	TGTGCCAGCAGCGCCTCAGGGGTCCCGGGGGAAAAACTGTTTTTT
.	TRBV7-8	TRBJ1-2	.	CASAGGTRLFGYTF	TGTGCCAGCGCCGGGGGAACTAGATTATTTGGCTACACCTTC
.	TRBV13	TRBJ2-5	.	CASSLGAPLKTQYF	TGTGCCAGCAGCTTAGGGGCCCCCTTAAAGACCCAGTACTTC
.	TRBV19	TRBJ1-2	.	CASRRGNYGYTF	TGTGCCAGTAGGCGGGGGAACTATGGCTACACCTTC
.	TRBV9	TRBJ1-2	.	CASSVGEGGKLLYGYTF	TGTGCCAGCAGCGTAGGGGAGGGCGGAAAATTACTCTATGGCTACACCTTC
.	TRBV7-2	TRBJ2-3	TRBD2	CASSPRLAGGRMGVDTQYF	TGTGCCAGCAGCCCCCGACTAGCGGGGGGCCGGATGGGTGTAGATACGCAGTATTTT
.	TRBV27	TRBJ2-7	TRBD1	CASSPDRGKYEQYF	TGTGCCAGCAGTCCGGACAGGGGGAAGTACGAGCAGTACTTC
once	TRBV18	TRBJ1-1	.	CASSRVSGDTEAFF	TGTGCCAGCTCCCGGGTGTCAGGGGACACTGAAGCTTTCTTT
few	TRBV2	TRBJ1-2	.	CAIWTAANYGYTF	TGTGCCATATGGACAGCAGCTAACTATGGCTACACCTTC
.	TRBV13	TRBJ2-7	TRBD2	CASSKSSDGGTKQYF	TGTGCCAGCAGCAAATCCTCGGACGGGGGGACTAAGCAGTACTTC
.	TRBV7-2	TRBJ1-2	TRBD1	CASSPTGGNYGYTF	TGTGCCAGCAGCCCTACAGGGGGCAACTATGGCTACACCTTC